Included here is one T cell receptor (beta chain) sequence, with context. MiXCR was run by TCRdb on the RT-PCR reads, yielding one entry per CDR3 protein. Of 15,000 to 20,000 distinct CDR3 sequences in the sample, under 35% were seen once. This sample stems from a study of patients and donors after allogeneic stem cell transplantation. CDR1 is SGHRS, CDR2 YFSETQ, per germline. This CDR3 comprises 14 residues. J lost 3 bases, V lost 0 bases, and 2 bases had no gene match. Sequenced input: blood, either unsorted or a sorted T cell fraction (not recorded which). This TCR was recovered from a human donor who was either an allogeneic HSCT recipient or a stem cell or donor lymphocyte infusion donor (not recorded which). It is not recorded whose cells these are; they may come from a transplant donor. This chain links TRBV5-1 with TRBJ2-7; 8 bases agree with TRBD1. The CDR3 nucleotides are TGCGCCAGCAGCTTGGTTGGACAGGGCTACGAGCAGTACTTC. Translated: CASSLVGQGYEQYF.